This T cell receptor beta chain was captured by sequencing in a study of neurological immune-mediated disorders. Points from the study as a whole: HTLV-1-associated myelopathy led in TCR clonal expansion, while multiple sclerosis ranked lowest, below healthy controls.

The sample holds many counts of this clonotype. Its antigen remains unidentified. With 10-nucleotide random UMIs included, cDNA was synthesized by 5'RACE. Via MiXCR, TCRdb re-called the 5' RACE reads, giving one row per CDR3 protein. The sample includes 20,000 to 30,000 distinct CDR3 sequences, around 2.5% of them seen just once. Material for sequencing was PBMCs. The clonotype was recovered from a woman aged 45 to 65 with multiple sclerosis.

CDR3 sequence: CASSVAGLYQETQYF. The DNA for the CDR3 is TGTGCCAGCTCGGTGGCAGGGCTGTACCAAGAGACCCAGTACTTC. The chain recombines TRBV7-3 with TRBJ2-5, with D possibly TRBD1 on 5 matching bases. In germline, CDR1 is SGHTA, CDR2 FQGTGA. Trimming took off 8 bases at V and 0 bases at J, with 16 bases between the two ends. The CDR3 consists of 15 residues.